The clone carrying this T cell receptor (beta chain) was detected once. The antigen is undetermined. Germline-derived CDR1 and CDR2 are MNHNS and SASEGT. The CDR3 has 15 residues. The J segment lost 0 bases and the V segment lost 5 bases, leaving 7 bases of the junction unmatched. This sample is drawn from a study of CD8 T cells in ankylosing spondylitis. In making TCR beta libraries, quantitative 5'-RACE with molecular barcodes was used. TCRdb fed the 5' RACE reads into MiXCR, producing one record per CDR3 protein. The table includes some 340,000 distinct CDR3 sequences, 14% to 15% detected once. General study results and limits: A motif in TCR beta, a set of seven to nine highly homologous variants, appeared characteristic of ankylosing spondylitis blood.

V gene TRBV6-1 combines with J gene TRBJ2-7, with 7 bases matching TRBD2. This TCR derives from a male donor with ankylosing spondylitis or in good health (not recorded which). Source material: blood, either unsorted or a sorted T cell fraction (not recorded which). CDR3 sequence: CASSSGASSSYEQYF. CDR3 nucleotides: TGTGCCAGCAGTAGCGGGGCGTCGAGCTCCTACGAGCAGTACTTC.